This TCR beta chain was recorded in a study of early T cells in non-severe SARS-CoV-2 infection. This clonotype was detected only a few times. TCRdb used MiXCR to reprocess the 5' RACE reads, holding one entry per CDR3 protein. The table has about 60,000 distinct CDR3 sequences, around 5.2% seen once. Trimming pared 7 bases from V and 1 base from J, leaving 11 bases between. From germline, CDR1 is SGDLS and CDR2 YYNGEE. This CDR3 has 13 amino acids. The sequencing input was whole blood. The TCR originated in an adult who was a healthcare worker with PCR-confirmed SARS-CoV-2 infection or an uninfected control (not recorded which). V usage is TRBV9 and J usage is TRBJ2-5; perhaps TRBD2 as D (5 bases). CDR3 coding DNA: TGTGCCAGCGGAGAGCGGTTCCAAGAGACCCAGTACTTC. Protein product: CASGERFQETQYF. Full variable domain (outside the CDR3, taken from reference TRBV9 and TRBJ2-5): DSGVTQTPKHLITATGQRVTLRCSPRSGDLSVYWYQQSLDQGLQFLIQYYNGEERAKGNILERFSAQQFPDLHSELNLSSLELGDSALYFCASGERFQETQYFGPGTRLLVL.